This TCR beta chain was captured by sequencing in a study of CD8 T cells in Susac syndrome. This CDR3 spans 14 amino acids. V shed 2 bases, J shed 4 bases, and the junction held 4 bases outside the gene matches. The V gene's germline CDR1 is MNHEY and CDR2 SMNVEV (reference sequence). RNA in amounts of 0.5 to 1 ug was reverse transcribed with random hexamers. Using its own MiXCR run on the immunoSEQ multiplex PCR reads, TCRdb lists one record per CDR3 protein. The sample lists around 140,000 distinct CDR3 sequences; about 95% were seen once. This chain connects TRBV27 to TRBJ1-2; 7 positions agree with TRBD1. Sequenced sample: CD4+ T cells from PBMCs. This receptor was identified in a human donor with Susac syndrome. DNA of the CDR3: TGTGCCAGCAGTTTAAAAGCAGGGGGCTATGGCTACACCTTC. Its protein is CASSLKAGGYGYTF.